This T cell receptor beta chain was profiled in a study of cytomegalovirus exposure and HLA in healthy donors. Across the whole study: The roughly 100 million unique TCR beta sequences, from 150 million to 200 million T cells, were found by an earlier analysis.

V lost 6 bases and J lost 4; bases outside the gene matches: 5. CDR3 length equals 15 residues. Germline V gene sequence: CDR1 LNHDA, CDR2 SQIVND (reference sequence). With 60 Vbeta and 13 Jbeta primers, the PCR was carried out. Some clones are missing from TCRdb's copy, which holds only in-frame ones; the method was immunoSEQ multiplex PCR. The data contain fewer than 200,000 clones, 80% to 90% of them singletons. The TCR sequence derives from a woman aged 18-29 years in good health and CMV-seronegative. Sequenced material: PBMCs. V and J are TRBV19 and TRBJ2-3, with TRBD2 matching 12 bases. Here the CDR3 reads CASSRTSGNADTQYF. The CDR3 DNA is TGTGCCAGTAGCAGGACTAGCGGGAATGCAGATACGCAGTATTTT.